Detailed here is one T cell receptor (beta chain). Three rounds of nested PCR, following a modified ARM-PCR protocol, produced the TCRbeta library. Via MiXCR, TCRdb re-called the multiplex PCR reads, giving one row per CDR3 protein. In the table there are 200,000 to 250,000 distinct CDR3 sequences, 60% to 75% of which are singletons. These data belong to a study of tumor and adjacent non-tumor tissue in lung cancer. CDR1 is DFQATT, CDR2 SNEGSKA, per germline (reference sequence). This CDR3 is 16 amino acids long. V dropped 8 bases and J dropped 2; count of bases not matched to a gene: 16. No cell sorting was done before RNA was extracted from the tissue.

The V and J genes are TRBV20-1 and TRBJ2-3; 7 bases map to TRBD1. The material sequenced was lung tumor tissue. The receptor comes from a man aged 55 to 70 with non-small cell lung cancer. The CDR3 nucleotides are TGCAGTACTCTGCCGGACAGGATAGCCTACACAGATACGCAGTATTTT. Translation gives CSTLPDRIAYTDTQYF.